This T cell receptor (beta chain) is drawn from a study of blood T cell repertoires in COVID-19. In the original analysis: The assay estimated nucleated cells by amplifying reference gene primers. Generated by immunoSEQ multiplex PCR, the TCRdb table keeps only in-frame clones and is missing some. V, J and clone size reflect that table, while D and trimming were determined from the DNA. The sample consists of 350,000 to 500,000 clones, about 88% of them appearing once. A COVID-19 case had been met by exposed participants during the 2 weeks before study entry. Germline CDR1 reads MNHEY; CDR2 reads SVGAGI. The ends lost 6 bases at V and 8 bases at J; junction bases unmatched: 10. This CDR3 contains 15 residues.

Sequencing was carried out using PBMCs or T cells enriched from blood (not recorded which). The J gene is TRBJ1-6, the V gene TRBV6-5; 7 bases line up with TRBD1. The TCR sequence derives from a woman aged 18-29 years who had been exposed to COVID-19. The CDR3 DNA is TGTGCCAGCAGACCCGGGACAGCCTTCGATTCACCCCTCCACTTT. This encodes CASRPGTAFDSPLHF.